These T cell receptor beta chains were read from a single sample in a study of blood T cell repertoires in COVID-19. TCRdb's copy holds only in-frame clones and misses some; the assay was immunoSEQ multiplex PCR. The sample contains under 300,000 clones, almost 85% of which appear only once. The material sequenced was peripheral blood. These receptor sequences come from a man aged 50 to 60 with acute or convalescent COVID-19. The CDR3 runs from the conserved cysteine through the conserved F or W. The D gene is left open where the match is weak. The listing skips clone size in some rows; elsewhere it reads once, few, many or a size class.

CDR3,DNA,size,V,J,D
CASSQDLTGDYEQYF,TGTGCCAGCAGCCAAGATCTTACAGGGGATTACGAGCAGTACTTC,-,TRBV3-1/TRBV3-2,TRBJ2-7,TRBD1
CASSFGTRSNQPQHF,TGTGCCAGCAGTTTCGGGACACGTAGCAATCAGCCCCAGCATTTT,-,TRBV6-6,TRBJ1-5,-
CASSLEVQGSGNTIYF,TGTGCCAGCAGCTTAGAAGTTCAGGGGTCTGGAAACACCATATATTTT,-,TRBV11-2,TRBJ1-3,-
CSVVTGLNTEAFF,TGCAGCGTCGTTACAGGATTGAACACTGAAGCTTTCTTT,-,TRBV29-1,TRBJ1-1,-
CASSPLGGPTDTQYF,TGTGCCAGCTCACCATTGGGGGGTCCCACAGATACGCAGTATTTT,-,TRBV18,TRBJ2-3,-
CASSLTGTGLTEAFF,TGTGCCAGCAGCTTAACCGGGACAGGGTTGACTGAAGCTTTCTTT,-,TRBV5-6,TRBJ1-1,TRBD1
CASSPGDGNQPQHF,TGCGCCAGCAGCCCAGGGGACGGAAATCAGCCCCAGCATTTT,-,TRBV4-1,TRBJ1-5,-
CASSASGTFYEQYF,TGTGCCAGCAGCGCTAGCGGAACGTTTTACGAGCAGTACTTC,-,TRBV9,TRBJ2-7,TRBD2
CASSDEGPLEQYF,TGTGCCAGCAGTGATGAGGGCCCCTTAGAGCAGTACTTC,few,TRBV6-1,TRBJ2-7,-
CATSDSSGGATDTQYF,TGTGCCACCAGTGATAGTAGCGGGGGAGCCACAGATACGCAGTATTTT,-,TRBV24-1,TRBJ2-3,TRBD2
CASDRGNYQPQHF,TGTGCCAGCGACAGGGGAAACTATCAGCCCCAGCATTTT,-,TRBV6-5,TRBJ1-5,TRBD1
CASSLFRDRNYEQYF,TGTGCCAGCAGCTTGTTTAGGGACAGGAACTACGAGCAGTACTTC,-,TRBV11-1,TRBJ2-7,TRBD1
CATSGGVAGGGTDTQYF,TGTGCCACCAGCGGAGGGGTAGCGGGAGGTGGTACAGATACGCAGTATTTT,-,TRBV15,TRBJ2-3,TRBD2
CASSADREATEAFF,TGTGCCAGCAGTGCGGACAGGGAGGCGACTGAAGCTTTCTTT,-,TRBV27,TRBJ1-1,TRBD1
CASSLSAGQTNTGELFF,TGTGCCAGCAGCTTAAGCGCGGGACAGACGAACACCGGGGAGCTGTTTTTT,-,TRBV7-3,TRBJ2-2,-
CASSLAGVSYEQYF,TGTGCCAGCAGCTTAGCGGGTGTCTCCTACGAGCAGTACTTC,-,TRBV5-6,TRBJ2-7,-
CASSPVNGGDLNTGELFF,TGTGCCAGCTCACCAGTAAACGGGGGGGACCTGAACACCGGGGAGCTGTTTTTT,-,TRBV18,TRBJ2-2,TRBD2
CASSQDVAANEQFF,TGTGCCAGCAGCCAAGACGTCGCGGCCAATGAGCAGTTCTTC,-,TRBV3-1/TRBV3-2,TRBJ2-1,-
CASTPGLTNEKLFF,TGTGCCAGTACCCCAGGCTTAACTAATGAAAAACTGTTTTTT,-,TRBV19,TRBJ1-4,-
CASSPGTEYGYTF,TGTGCCAGCTCGCCTGGGACAGAGTATGGCTACACCTTC,-,TRBV18,TRBJ1-2,TRBD1